The sequence of this T cell receptor beta chain was determined in a study of shared clonotypes between healthy human individuals. V shed 4 bases, J shed 6 bases, and the junction held 8 bases outside the gene matches. Germline-derived CDR1 and CDR2 are MDHEN and SYDVKM. The CDR3 has 16 amino acids. Study-level results: For sorted subsets, rarefaction showed incomplete sequencing despite large depth.

Note on this clone: Its antigen is undetermined.

Donation came from healthy HIV-negative adults that had no recent acute infections or vaccinations. The method was immunoSEQ multiplex PCR; TCRdb's version includes in-frame clones alone and lacks a portion of them. The sample consists of 600,000 to 750,000 clones, roughly 78% of them appearing once. The sequence was obtained from a woman aged 25 to 39 in good health. The chain uses TRBV28 and TRBJ2-7; 14 positions agree with TRBD2. The sample was memory CD4+ T cells sorted from blood. Stated subset: CD45RA-negative fraction. CDR3 region: CASSSGTSGSLPEQYF. The CDR3, as DNA: TGTGCCAGCAGTTCAGGGACTAGCGGGAGCCTCCCCGAGCAGTACTTC.